Presented here are 27 T cell receptor beta chains from one specimen sequenced in a study of cytomegalovirus exposure and HLA in healthy donors. PCR employed 60 Vbeta and 13 Jbeta primers. Using immunoSEQ multiplex PCR, the repertoire was profiled, and TCRdb retains in-frame clones only, with some absent. The sample yields roughly 150,000 clones, roughly 80% seen once. Sequencing was carried out using PBMCs. These receptors all stem from a male donor in good health and CMV-seropositive.

This chain uses TRBV14 with TRBJ1-2; D gene ambiguous. Trimming removed 4 bases at V and 4 bases at J, with 10 bases between. There are 13 residues in the CDR3. The germline gives CDR1 SGHDN, CDR2 FVKESK. CDR3 region: CASSPNESYGYTF. For the CDR3, the DNA is TGTGCCAGCAGCCCAAACGAGAGCTATGGCTACACCTTC.

This clone was recorded once. The V and J genes are TRBV27 and TRBJ2-6; D is unclear. CDR3 length: 15 amino acids. Trimming removed 6 bases at V and 3 bases at J, with 12 bases between. Germline loops: CDR1 MNHEY, CDR2 SMNVEV (reference sequence). The CDR3 region is CASRPQVHGANVLTF. The CDR3 DNA is TGTGCCAGCAGACCGCAGGTACATGGGGCCAACGTCCTGACTTTC.

Regarding this clone: The junction departs from the called germline gene at one end, perhaps through a read error. The chain employs TRBV6-5 and TRBJ2-6; tentatively, D is TRBD1 (6 bases). The CDR3 is 15 amino acids. The V gene's germline CDR1 is MNHEY and CDR2 SVGAGI. CDR3 bases: TGTGCCAGCAGCCCATACAGGGCTGGGGCCAACGGCCTGACTTTC. Translation gives CASSPYRAGANGLTF.

This chain uses TRBV5-6 with TRBJ1-5; D possibly corresponds to TRBD1 (5 bases). V shed 6 bases and J shed 3 bases, with 16 bases lying between them. The CDR3 contains 15 residues. Germline V lookup: CDR1 SGHDT, CDR2 YYEEEE. CDR3 loop: CASTLGTAPNQPQHF. In DNA, the CDR3 is TGTGCCAGCACCCTCGGGACTGCACCCAATCAGCCCCAGCATTTT.

In nucleotides, the CDR3 is TGTGCCAGCTCGCCGGGACAGGGCTTCTACGAGCAGTACTTC. It encodes CASSPGQGFYEQYF. The chain recombines TRBV18 with TRBJ2-7; 9 bases align to TRBD1. CDR1 is KGHSH, CDR2 LQKENI, per germline. Trimming took 6 bases from V and 3 from J; bases not matched to a gene: 6. The CDR3 consists of 14 residues.

This chain links TRBV25-1 with TRBJ1-2; TRBD1 might be the D (5 bases). Trimming took off 5 bases at V and 5 bases at J, with 12 bases between the two ends. The CDR3 length is 13 residues. The germline CDR1 and CDR2 sequences are MGHDK and SYGVNS. The CDR3 DNA is TGTGCCAGCAGTTCCCCGGGGGTGTATGGCTACACCTTC. Protein sequence: CASSSPGVYGYTF.

The gene calls are TRBV30 and TRBJ1-1; tentatively, D is TRBD1 (5 bases). The CDR3 sequence is 18 residues long. Between the trimmed V and J ends, which lost 0 bases and 1 base, there was a span of 21 bases. From germline, CDR1 is GTSNPN and CDR2 SVGIG (reference sequence). CDR3 loop: CAWSVRLVRVRGNTEAFF. The CDR3 DNA sequence: TGTGCCTGGAGTGTAAGGCTCGTAAGGGTTAGGGGGAACACTGAAGCTTTCTTT.

The chain employs TRBV9 and TRBJ2-3; 11 nucleotides line up with TRBD1. CDR1 is SGDLS and CDR2 is YYNGEE in the germline V gene. The CDR3 is 16 residues long. Trimming took 3 bases from V and 2 from J; bases not matched to a gene: 5. The CDR3 nucleotides are TGTGCCAGCAGCGCCCGGACAGGGGGCAACACAGATACGCAGTATTTT. The encoded protein is CASSARTGGNTDTQYF.

The chain uses TRBV7-8 and TRBJ1-2, with D uncertain. V was shortened by 2 bases and J by 5 bases, with 9 bases between the two germline ends. Per the germline V gene, CDR1 is SGHVS and CDR2 is FQNEAQ. This CDR3 comprises 13 residues. CDR3 residues: CASSLYSEYGYTF. In DNA form, the CDR3 reads TGTGCCAGCAGCTTATATTCGGAGTATGGCTACACCTTC.

The gene calls are TRBV6-5 and TRBJ1-2; a possible D gene is TRBD1 (5 bases). CDR1 and CDR2 from the germline V gene are MNHEY and SVGAGI. The CDR3 is 14 residues long. V lost 6 bases, J lost 1 base, and 12 bases lay in between. In nucleotides, the CDR3 is TGTGCCAGCAGCTATACAGGCTATAACTATGGCTACACCTTC. Amino acid sequence: CASSYTGYNYGYTF.

The V and J genes are TRBV28 and TRBJ2-4, with a tentative D call TRBD1 (5 bases). CDR3 length equals 14 residues. Germline CDR1 and CDR2: MDHEN and SYDVKM. Trimming stripped 4 bases from V and 2 bases from J, with 9 bases between. This CDR3 is CASSSQGTKNIQYF. As DNA, the CDR3 is TGTGCCAGCAGTTCCCAGGGAACCAAAAACATTCAGTACTTC.

V gene TRBV2 combines with J gene TRBJ2-5; TRBD2 aligns across 9 bases. Unmatched junction bases numbered 5, after V lost 6 bases and J lost 0 bases. The CDR3 runs to 15 residues. The germline gives CDR1 SNHLY, CDR2 FYNNEI. CDR3 protein: CASRRSSGNQETQYF. As DNA, the CDR3 is TGTGCCAGCAGAAGGTCTAGCGGGAACCAAGAGACCCAGTACTTC. Complete variable domain (other parts from reference TRBV2 and TRBJ2-5): EPEVTQTPSHQVTQMGQEVILRCVPISNHLYFYWYRQILGQKVEFLVSFYNNEISEKSEIFDDQFSVERPDGSNFTLKIRSTKLEDSAMYFCASRRSSGNQETQYFGPGTRLLVL.

The chain combines TRBV5-1 with TRBJ2-1; 8 bases are a match to TRBD2. The trim removed 4 bases at V and 5 bases at J, leaving 5 bases unmatched. The CDR3 has 14 residues. Per the germline V gene, CDR1 is SGHRS and CDR2 is YFSETQ. CDR3 region: CASSNSGSHNEQFF. In DNA form, the CDR3 reads TGCGCCAGCAGCAACAGCGGGAGTCACAATGAGCAGTTCTTC. Full variable domain (remainder filled in from reference TRBV5-1 and TRBJ2-1): KAGVTQTPRYLIKTRGQQVTLSCSPISGHRSVSWYQQTPGQGLQFLFEYFSETQRNKGNFPGRFSGRQFSNSRSEMNVSTLELGDSALYLCASSNSGSHNEQFFGPGTRLTVL.

This chain connects TRBV4-1 to TRBJ2-7; 7 bases map to TRBD1. Trimming removed 3 bases from V and 2 bases from J; junction bases left unmatched: 7. This CDR3 region has 15 residues. Germline V lookup: CDR1 MGHRA, CDR2 YSYEKL. The CDR3 DNA is TGCGCCAGCAGCCAGCCCGGGACAGCCGCCTACGAGCAGTACTTC. This gives the protein CASSQPGTAAYEQYF.

The chain uses TRBV5-1 and TRBJ1-4, with D perhaps matching TRBD1 (6 bases). V gave up 4 bases and J gave up 8 bases, with 18 bases separating them. The length of the CDR3 is 15 residues. The germline gives CDR1 SGHRS, CDR2 YFSETQ. Here the CDR3 reads CASSTIVGQGEKLFF. CDR3 sequence (DNA): TGCGCCAGCAGCACAATCGTAGGGCAGGGGGAAAAACTGTTTTTT.

This CDR3 is CASSPDSGGFSNTQYF. DNA of the CDR3: TGCGCCAGCAGCCCGGATAGCGGGGGATTTTCTAATACGCAGTATTTT. J is TRBJ2-3 and V is TRBV5-1, with TRBD2 identical over 9 bases. Germline lookup yields CDR1 SGHRS and CDR2 YFSETQ. Trimming at V came to 4 bases and at J to 7 bases, leaving 13 bases not matched to a gene. The CDR3 runs 16 residues.

The chain is built from TRBV30 and TRBJ1-2; a possible D gene is TRBD1 (6 bases). The V gene lost 4 bases and the J gene lost 1 base, with 7 bases spanning the gap. Germline V gives CDR1 GTSNPN, CDR2 SVGIG (reference sequence). The CDR3 consists of 12 residues. CDR3 loop: CAWNRDNYGYTF. CDR3 DNA sequence: TGTGCCTGGAACAGGGATAACTATGGCTACACCTTC.

This chain connects TRBV7-8 to TRBJ2-7, with 11 bases lining up with TRBD2. The CDR3 consists of 15 residues. Losses at the gene ends were 3 bases for V and 3 bases for J; bases not matched to a gene: 4. CDR1 and CDR2 (germline): SGHVS, FQNEAQ. The CDR3 DNA sequence: TGTGCCAGCAGCTTTACTAGCGGGAGCCTCTACGAGCAGTACTTC. As protein: CASSFTSGSLYEQYF.

This clone has only one observation. The V call is TRBV5-1, the J call TRBJ2-3; weak D call: TRBD2 (6 bases). Germline V gene sequence: CDR1 SGHRS, CDR2 YFSETQ. Trimming stripped 0 bases from V and 4 bases from J, with 9 bases between. CDR3 length equals 14 residues. CDR3 in DNA: TGCGCCAGCAGCTTGGACGGGGGTGCAGATACGCAGTATTTT. Translation gives CASSLDGGADTQYF.

The CDR3 region has the DNA TGTGCCAGCAGTCGGACAGATTCCTACAATGAGCAGTTCTTC. This gives the protein CASSRTDSYNEQFF. This sequence joins TRBV27 and TRBJ2-1; D might be TRBD1 (6 bases). V was pared by 5 bases and J by 1 base, with 9 bases between. The CDR3 runs to 14 residues. In germline, CDR1 is MNHEY, CDR2 SMNVEV (reference sequence).

This chain uses TRBV6-6 with TRBJ2-7, with TRBD2 matching over 8 bases. V trimming: 6 bases; J trimming: 5 bases; junction bases outside the gene matches: 9. There are 14 residues in the CDR3. Germline lookup yields CDR1 MNHNY and CDR2 SVGAGI (reference sequence). In DNA, the CDR3 is TGTGCCAGCAGCGGAGCGGGAGAGGCCCACGAGCAGTACTTC. Residues: CASSGAGEAHEQYF.

The chain joins TRBV19 to TRBJ1-2; TRBD1 matches at 8 bases. Trimming took 6 bases from V and 2 from J; bases not matched to a gene: 8. In germline, CDR1 is LNHDA, CDR2 SQIVND (reference sequence). The length of the CDR3 is 15 residues. The CDR3 DNA is TGTGCCAGTAGCCCTAACAGGGGGTGGAACTATGGCTACACCTTC. The encoded protein is CASSPNRGWNYGYTF.

The chain couples TRBV7-8 to TRBJ1-1; no clear D gene. Trimming left V 2 bases short and J 0 bases short, with 16 bases between. Germline V lookup: CDR1 SGHVS, CDR2 FQNEAQ. This CDR3 is built from 17 residues. The CDR3: CASSLREGFGVNTEAFF. The CDR3 DNA reads TGTGCCAGCAGCTTAAGAGAGGGTTTTGGGGTGAACACTGAAGCTTTCTTT.

The chain is built from TRBV10-2 and TRBJ1-1; 9 nucleotides agree with TRBD1. Germline V gene sequence: CDR1 WSHSY, CDR2 SAAADI. The CDR3 covers 15 residues. V trimming: 5 bases; J trimming: 8 bases; junction bases outside the gene matches: 12. CDR3 nucleotide sequence: TGCGCCAGCAGTACCTTCCGGGACAGGGTCTTCGAAGCTTTCTTT. Protein: CASSTFRDRVFEAFF.

The rearrangement joins TRBV7-8 to TRBJ1-4, with D unclear. The V gene lost 6 bases and the J gene lost 8 bases, with 16 bases spanning the gap. CDR1 and CDR2 from the germline V gene are SGHVS and FQNEAQ. This CDR3 spans 14 amino acids. Written as DNA, the CDR3 is TGTGCCAGCAGACCCAGCCAGGCGGGGGAAAAACTGTTTTTT. Translated, it gives CASRPSQAGEKLFF.

This clone was detected a few times. The chain recombines TRBV7-9 with TRBJ2-2, with 7 bases lining up with TRBD1. The trim removed 4 bases at V and 2 bases at J, leaving 7 bases unmatched. CDR3 length: 16 residues. Per germline, CDR1 SEHNR and CDR2 FQNEAQ (reference sequence). Here the CDR3 DNA reads TGTGCCAGCAGCTCAACCGGGACAGATAACACCGGGGAGCTGTTTTTT. Amino acid sequence: CASSSTGTDNTGELFF.

The rearrangement links TRBV7-8 to TRBJ1-5; D is unclear. The V gene's germline CDR1 is SGHVS and CDR2 FQNEAQ. The CDR3 sequence is 15 residues long. Trimming removed 3 bases from V and 0 bases from J, with 9 bases in between. The chain's CDR3 is CASSFDTYSNQPQHF. CDR3 coding DNA: TGTGCCAGCAGCTTCGACACCTATAGCAATCAGCCCCAGCATTTT.